Presented here are 10 T cell receptor beta chains from one specimen sequenced in a study of T cells in Graves' hyperthyroidism and ophthalmopathy (dated by TCRdb to between 2017 and 2020). The library was made by multiplex PCR. The listed sequencing device is Illumina HiSeq 2000. The TCR beta CDR3 regions were amplified from RNA transcripts. For the first round of RT-PCR on the TCR CDR3, the HTBI primer set was used together with the Qiagen OneStep RT-PCR kit. Using fastp at Q25 and MiXCR, TCRdb reprocessed the public reads and kept productive beta chains. Each record represents a unique CDR3 protein, reported with the most common genes and DNA among its rows. This sample holds some 250,000 distinct CDR3 sequences; 13% to 15% were observed only once. 10% to 15% of the sample rests with the top ten. Specimen: blood. These receptors were taken from a woman aged 40 to 50 with Graves' hyperthyroidism that later progressed to Graves' ophthalmopathy.

The chain joins TRBV12-3 or TRBV12-4 to TRBJ2-1; D not resolved. This CDR3 contains 13 residues. The germline V and J ends were trimmed by 4 bases and 6 bases, with 10 bases remaining between them. CDR3 sequence reads: CASSYLLSNEQFF. CDR3 bases: TGTGCCAGCAGTTATCTACTGAGCAATGAGCAGTTCTTC.

This clonotype was seen repeatedly, ten times or more. The CDR3 coding sequence is TGTGCCAGCAGTGGACAGGGAAACGCAGATACGCAGTATTTT. Its protein is CASSGQGNADTQYF. J is TRBJ2-3 and V is TRBV12-3 or TRBV12-4; 8 nucleotides match TRBD1. This CDR3 has 14 residues. With V trimmed by 5 bases and J by 4 bases, 5 bases remained unmatched.

The gene calls are TRBV12-3 or TRBV12-4 and TRBJ1-2; TRBD1 might be the D (6 bases). V was shortened by 3 bases and J by 6 bases, with 11 bases between the two germline ends. This CDR3 is built from 13 residues. CDR3: CASSFWTENGYTF. The CDR3 DNA reads as TGTGCCAGCAGTTTCTGGACAGAGAATGGCTACACCTTC.

This clonotype was recorded many times. The rearrangement uses TRBV7-8 and TRBJ2-7; no firm D call. The germline V and J ends were trimmed by 1 base and 6 bases, with 4 bases remaining between them. CDR3 size: 11 residues. Germline V gene lookup returns CDR1 SGHVS and CDR2 FQNEAQ. The CDR3, as DNA: TGTGCCAGCAGCTTAGTTAGCGAGCAGTACTTC. Translation: CASSLVSEQYF.

The table lists this clonotype with many counts. The chain carries TRBV6-4 and TRBJ2-1; TRBD2 agrees at 10 bases. This CDR3 spans 15 amino acids. The V gene's germline CDR1 is MRHNA and CDR2 SNTAGT. J lost 4 bases, V lost 2 bases, and 2 bases had no gene match. CDR3 protein: CASSDTSGNYNEQFF. The CDR3 DNA is TGTGCCAGCAGTGACACTAGCGGGAATTACAATGAGCAGTTCTTC.

This clonotype has only a few counts. This rearrangement joins TRBV4-1 to TRBJ2-6; no reliable D call. V was cut by 3 bases and J by 1 base, with 13 bases left in between. CDR1 is MGHRA and CDR2 is YSYEKL in the germline V gene. The CDR3 extends over 17 amino acids. Written as DNA, the CDR3 is TGCGCCAGCAGCCATACTGCAGCATATTCTGGGGCCAACGTCCTGACTTTC. This sequence encodes CASSHTAAYSGANVLTF.

The table lists this clonotype with a few counts. The chain has TRBV6-8 and TRBJ1-2; D call uncertain. Germline V CDR1 and CDR2: MNHGY, SAAAGT. V lost 0 bases to trimming and J lost 7 bases, with 12 bases between them. The CDR3 is 14 amino acids. This CDR3 reads CASSYSGGLGGYTF. CDR3 coding DNA: TGTGCCAGCAGTTACTCGGGCGGGCTGGGTGGCTACACCTTC.

This chain connects TRBV5-6 to TRBJ2-3, with TRBD2 as a possible D gene (6 bases). The V gene lost 3 bases and the J gene lost 1 base, with 9 bases spanning the gap. This CDR3 has 14 residues. Looked up from germline, CDR1 is SGHDT and CDR2 is YYEEEE. Here the CDR3 DNA reads TGTGCCAGCAGCTCGCCGGGAGGCACAGATACGCAGTATTTT. Amino acid sequence: CASSSPGGTDTQYF.

This clonotype was found many times. The V gene is TRBV18, the J gene TRBJ2-7, with D possibly matching TRBD2 (6 bases). V was pared by 6 bases and J by 1 base, with 19 bases between. The CDR3 contains 16 residues. From germline, CDR1 is KGHSH and CDR2 LQKENI. The CDR3: CASSIGVGGGSYEQYF. DNA of the CDR3: TGTGCCAGCTCGATTGGCGTGGGGGGAGGATCCTACGAGCAGTACTTC.

The chain combines TRBV5-1 with TRBJ2-1; D not resolved. CDR1 and CDR2 (germline): SGHRS, YFSETQ. V gave up 0 bases and J gave up 8 bases, with 3 bases separating them. CDR3 size: 11 residues. The CDR3 is CASSLADEQFF. CDR3 DNA: TGCGCCAGCAGCTTGGCCGATGAGCAGTTCTTC.